The clone carrying this T cell receptor (beta chain) was seen only a few times. Its antigen is currently unknown. PCR amplification relied on 60 Vbeta primers (plus 13 Jbeta primers). The repertoire was sequenced with immunoSEQ multiplex PCR; TCRdb's copy has only in-frame clones and lacks some. The sample lists over 80,000 clones, under 85% occurring once. This sample was taken from a study of cytomegalovirus exposure and HLA in healthy donors. Study-level results: What a later analysis showed was that several of the most significant clusters appeared linked to common viral pathogens. TCR beta chains numbering about 160 were designated cytomegalovirus-associated. Association of a missense DCLRE1C variant with TCR beta V- and J-gene trimming was reported in a later analysis.

Trimming took 3 bases from V and 0 from J, leaving 14 bases between them. Germline CDR1 SEHNR, CDR2 FQNEAQ (reference sequence). This CDR3 is built from 16 residues. The receptor was derived from a female donor in good health and CMV-seropositive. The specimen was PBMCs. This chain joins TRBV7-9 and TRBJ1-1, with TRBD1 as a possible D gene (5 bases). In nucleotides, the CDR3 is TGTGCCAGCAGCTTTGGCGGGGGGGTCATGAACACTGAAGCTTTCTTT. It encodes CASSFGGGVMNTEAFF.